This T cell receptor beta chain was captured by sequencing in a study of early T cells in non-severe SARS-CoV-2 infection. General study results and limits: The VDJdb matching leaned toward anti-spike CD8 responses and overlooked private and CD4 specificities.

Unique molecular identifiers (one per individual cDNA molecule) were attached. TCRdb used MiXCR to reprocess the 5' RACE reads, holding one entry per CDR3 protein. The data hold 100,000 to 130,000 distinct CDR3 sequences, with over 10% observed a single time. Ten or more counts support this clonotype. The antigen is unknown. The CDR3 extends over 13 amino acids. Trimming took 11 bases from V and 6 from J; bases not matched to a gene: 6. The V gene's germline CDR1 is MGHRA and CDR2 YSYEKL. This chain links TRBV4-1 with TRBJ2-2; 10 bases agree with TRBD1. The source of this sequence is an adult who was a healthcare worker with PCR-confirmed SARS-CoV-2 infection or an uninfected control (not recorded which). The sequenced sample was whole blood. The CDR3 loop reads CASHGQGAGELFF. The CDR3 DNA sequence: TGCGCCTCCCACGGACAGGGGGCCGGGGAGCTGTTTTTT.